The 15 T cell receptor beta chains in this list originate from one sample, sequenced in a study of low-dose radiotherapy and immunotherapy resistance in tumors. Time point specified: after trial treatment. Documented treatment: LDRT plus nivolumab, ipilimumab, low-dose cyclophosphamide and aspirin (RACIN trial). TRAV- and TRBV-specific primers were used for first-strand cDNA, which covered alpha and beta chains. With a constant-region primer and a V-primer adapter, TCRs were subjected to around 20 PCR cycles of amplification. TCRdb ran MiXCR on the reads and lists one entry per CDR3 protein. Among more than 50,000 distinct CDR3 sequences, roughly 23% were seen once, and the ten largest hold around 6.5%. The starting material was PBMCs, obtained after low-dose radiotherapy plus immunotherapy. The receptors come from a male donor with prostate cancer.

This clonotype occurred many times. The rearrangement uses TRBV18 and TRBJ2-1, with 9 bases lining up with TRBD2. Germline V gives CDR1 KGHSH, CDR2 LQKENI. J gave up 7 bases and V 0 bases, and 7 bases lay outside the gene matches. There are 16 residues in the CDR3. CDR3 residues: CASSPPGGGAGNEQFF. Written as DNA, the CDR3 is TGTGCCAGCTCACCACCCGGCGGGGGGGCCGGGAATGAGCAGTTCTTC.

The sample holds many counts of this clonotype. The CDR3 region is CASSYGPEQYF. CDR3 sequence (DNA): TGTGCCAGCAGTTACGGACCTGAGCAGTACTTC. V is TRBV6-2 or TRBV6-3 and J is TRBJ2-7; no reliable D call. The germline V and J ends were trimmed by 2 bases and 7 bases, with 6 bases remaining between them. Germline CDR1 and CDR2: MNHEY and SVGEGT. There are 11 residues in the CDR3.

This clonotype occurred a few times. A read error likely explains this, since a far larger clone differs by one base. The V gene is TRBV7-9, the J gene TRBJ2-4; TRBD2 aligns across 16 bases. The CDR3 has 16 residues. V was pared by 10 bases and J by 13 bases, with 16 bases of the junction left unmatched. The germline V gene has CDR1 SEHNR and CDR2 FQNEAQ (reference sequence). The CDR3 bases are TGTGCCAACCAAAAACCGGGACTAGCGGGAGGGCTTGAGCAGTACTTC. Its protein product is CANQKPGLAGGLEQYF.

Only a few counts were recorded for this clonotype. The chain links TRBV6-5 to TRBJ1-2; TRBD1 might be the D (5 bases). The germline CDR1 and CDR2 sequences are MNHEY and SVGAGI. The ends were cut back, 7 bases at V and 2 bases at J, with 14 bases in the middle. The CDR3 sequence is 14 residues long. CDR3 sequence reads: CASNDRQRNYGYTF. CDR3 in DNA: TGTGCCAGCAACGACCGACAGCGCAACTATGGCTACACCTTC.

This clonotype showed up many times. The chain couples TRBV7-3 to TRBJ2-1; 9 bases are a match to TRBD2. With V trimmed by 5 bases and J by 12 bases, 11 bases remained unmatched. The CDR3 covers 14 residues. The germline CDR1 and CDR2 sequences are SGHTA and FQGTGA. Written as DNA, the CDR3 is TGTGCCAGCAGCCCCGGTGGTAGCGGGGGCCCGCAGTTCTTC. Protein product: CASSPGGSGGPQFF. Full variable domain (remainder filled in from reference TRBV7-3 and TRBJ2-1): GAGVSQTPSNKVTEKGKYVELRCDPISGHTALYWYRQSLGQGPEFLIYFQGTGAADDSGLPNDRFFAVRPEGSVSTLKIQRTERGDSAVYLCASSPGGSGGPQFFGPGTRLTVL.

CDR3 in DNA: TGTGCCAGCAGTTTTACCGGGGGGACCTGGACTAGATCCAACGAGCAGTACTTC. It is translated as CASSFTGGTWTRSNEQYF. V usage is TRBV12-3 or TRBV12-4 and J usage is TRBJ2-7, with 7 bases matching TRBD2. The length of the CDR3 is 18 residues. Germline trimming cut 3 bases from V and 5 bases from J; bases unmatched to any gene: 19.

This clonotype was seen many times. The CDR3: CASNPARGDNEQFF. DNA of the CDR3: TGTGCCAGTAATCCTGCGCGGGGGGACAATGAGCAGTTCTTC. V usage is TRBV19 and J usage is TRBJ2-1; 8 bases fit TRBD2. The CDR3 totals 14 residues. Losses at the gene ends were 7 bases for V and 5 bases for J; bases not matched to a gene: 7. The germline V gene has CDR1 LNHDA and CDR2 SQIVND (reference sequence).

The gene calls are TRBV5-8 and TRBJ2-3; 9 nucleotides match TRBD2. The CDR3 has 19 residues. Trimming removed 0 bases from V and 0 bases from J; junction bases left unmatched: 11. Germline-derived CDR1 and CDR2 are SGHTS and YDEGEE. The CDR3 DNA is TGTGCCAGCAGCTTGGGGTTTAGCGGGGGCCCCCCTAGCACAGATACGCAGTATTTT. Translating gives CASSLGFSGGPPSTDTQYF.

This clonotype was recorded many times. This chain links TRBV4-3 with TRBJ2-2; D call uncertain. Per germline, CDR1 LGHNA and CDR2 YSLEER. The CDR3 covers 12 residues. Trimming stripped 2 bases from V and 4 bases from J, with 2 bases between. CDR3 bases: TGCGCCAGCAGCCAAAGCACCGGGGAGCTGTTTTTT. Residues: CASSQSTGELFF.

This clonotype was detected ten times or more. The chain recombines TRBV7-2 with TRBJ1-1; the D gene is possibly TRBD1 (5 bases). This CDR3 comprises 16 residues. Trimming pared 0 bases from V and 0 bases from J, leaving 11 bases between. Germline V gene data show CDR1 as SGHTA and CDR2 as FQGNSA. CDR3 region: CASSLALEDMNTEAFF. In DNA form, the CDR3 reads TGTGCCAGCAGCTTAGCGCTGGAGGACATGAACACTGAAGCTTTCTTT.

Points on this clonotype: Given a far larger clone just one base away, this is likely a sequencing read error. The chain joins TRBV20-1 to TRBJ2-7; TRBD2 aligns across 13 bases. CDR1 is DFQATT and CDR2 is SNEGSKA in the germline V gene (reference sequence). The V segment lost 2 bases and the J segment 7 bases; nucleotides outside the gene matches: 11. This CDR3 contains 16 residues. CDR3 in DNA: TGCAGTGCTAGACTGGGACTAGCGGGGACCAGTGTTGAGCAGTACTTC. It encodes CSARLGLAGTSVEQYF.

The genes are TRBV12-3 or TRBV12-4 and TRBJ2-3; 12 positions agree with TRBD2. V was clipped by 7 bases and J by 4 bases; unmatched bases: 6. There are 15 residues in the CDR3. DNA of the CDR3: TGTGCCAGCACCCTAGCGGGGGGGCCACCAGATACGCAGTATTTT. This encodes CASTLAGGPPDTQYF.

This clonotype was observed at least ten times. The chain joins TRBV19 to TRBJ1-2; TRBD1 aligns across 7 bases. The ends lost 6 bases at V and 6 bases at J; junction bases unmatched: 7. Germline V lookup: CDR1 LNHDA, CDR2 SQIVND (reference sequence). The CDR3 consists of 13 residues. The CDR3 nucleotides are TGTGCCAGTAGACAGGGGCGCAGCCATGGCTACACCTTC. Encoded protein: CASRQGRSHGYTF.

This chain joins TRBV7-6 and TRBJ1-2; a weak D match, TRBD1 (5 bases). V lost 2 bases to trimming and J lost 8 bases, with 9 bases between them. CDR3 length: 12 residues. Germline CDR1 SGHVS, CDR2 FNYEAQ. The CDR3 protein is CASSLQGRGYTF. The CDR3 DNA reads TGTGCCAGCAGCTTACAGGGAAGAGGCTACACCTTC.

With respect to this clonotype: One base separates it from a far larger clone, so it is likely a read error. V and J are TRBV20-1 and TRBJ2-1; TRBD2 matches at 8 bases. Germline V lookup: CDR1 DFQATT, CDR2 SNEGSKA (reference sequence). This CDR3 spans 17 amino acids. V lost 1 base to trimming and J lost 10 bases; unmatched junction nucleotides: 18. CDR3 amino acids: CSARGLELAEIRDEQFF. The DNA of the CDR3 is TGCAGTGCTAGAGGTCTGGAACTAGCGGAAATTAGGGACGAGCAGTTCTTC.